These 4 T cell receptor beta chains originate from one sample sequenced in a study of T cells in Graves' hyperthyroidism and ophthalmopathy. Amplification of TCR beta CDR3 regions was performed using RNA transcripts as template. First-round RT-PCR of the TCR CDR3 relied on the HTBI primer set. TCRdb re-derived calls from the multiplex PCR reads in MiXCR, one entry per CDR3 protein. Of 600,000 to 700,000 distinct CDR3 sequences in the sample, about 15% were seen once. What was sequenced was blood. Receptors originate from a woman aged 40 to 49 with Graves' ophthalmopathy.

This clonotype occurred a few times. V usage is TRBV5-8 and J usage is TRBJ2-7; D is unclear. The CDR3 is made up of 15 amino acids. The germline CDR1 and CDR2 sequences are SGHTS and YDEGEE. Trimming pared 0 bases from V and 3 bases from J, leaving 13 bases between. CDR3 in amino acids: CASSLGPVGLYEQYF. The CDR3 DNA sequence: TGTGCCAGCAGCTTGGGGCCGGTTGGGCTCTACGAGCAGTACTTC.

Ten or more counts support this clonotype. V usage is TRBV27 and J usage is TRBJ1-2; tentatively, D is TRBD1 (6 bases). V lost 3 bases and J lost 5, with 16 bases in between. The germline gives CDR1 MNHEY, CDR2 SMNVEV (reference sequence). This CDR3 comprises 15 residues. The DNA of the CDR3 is TGTGCCAGCAGTTTCCGGGTAGGGGGGGTTTATGGCTACACCTTC. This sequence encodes CASSFRVGGVYGYTF.

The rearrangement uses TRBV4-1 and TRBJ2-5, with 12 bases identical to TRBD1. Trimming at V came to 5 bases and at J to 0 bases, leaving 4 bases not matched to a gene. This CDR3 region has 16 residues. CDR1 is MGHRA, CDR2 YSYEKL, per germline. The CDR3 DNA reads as TGCGCCAGCAGCGGGGACAGGGGGCCCCACCAAGAGACCCAGTACTTC. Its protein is CASSGDRGPHQETQYF.

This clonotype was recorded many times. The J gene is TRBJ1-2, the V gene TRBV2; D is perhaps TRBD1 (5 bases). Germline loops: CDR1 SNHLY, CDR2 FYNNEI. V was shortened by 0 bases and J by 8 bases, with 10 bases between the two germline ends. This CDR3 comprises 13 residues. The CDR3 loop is CASSEAHGDGYTF. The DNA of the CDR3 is TGTGCCAGCAGTGAAGCGCACGGGGACGGCTACACCTTC. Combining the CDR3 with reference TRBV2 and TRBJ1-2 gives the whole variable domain EPEVTQTPSHQVTQMGQEVILRCVPISNHLYFYWYRQILGQKVEFLVSFYNNEISEKSEIFDDQFSVERPDGSNFTLKIRSTKLEDSAMYFCASSEAHGDGYTFGSGTRLTVV.